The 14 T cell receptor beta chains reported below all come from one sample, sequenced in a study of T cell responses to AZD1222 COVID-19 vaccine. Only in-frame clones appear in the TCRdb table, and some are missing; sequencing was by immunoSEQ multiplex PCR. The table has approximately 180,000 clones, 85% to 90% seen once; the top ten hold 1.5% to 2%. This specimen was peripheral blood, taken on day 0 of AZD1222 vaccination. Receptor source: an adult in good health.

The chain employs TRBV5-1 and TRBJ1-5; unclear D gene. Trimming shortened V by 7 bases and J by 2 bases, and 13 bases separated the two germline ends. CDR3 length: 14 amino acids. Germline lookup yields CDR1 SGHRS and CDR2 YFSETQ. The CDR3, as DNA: TGCGCCAGCTCCCCCTCGGGCGGCAATCAGCCCCAGCATTTT. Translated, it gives CASSPSGGNQPQHF.

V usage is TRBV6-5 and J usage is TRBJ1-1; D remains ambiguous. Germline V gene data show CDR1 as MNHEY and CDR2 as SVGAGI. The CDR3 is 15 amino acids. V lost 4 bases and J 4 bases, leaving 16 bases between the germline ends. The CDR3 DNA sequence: TGTGCCAGCAGTTCGTACCTGGGGTCGGGCACTGAAGCTTTCTTT. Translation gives CASSSYLGSGTEAFF.

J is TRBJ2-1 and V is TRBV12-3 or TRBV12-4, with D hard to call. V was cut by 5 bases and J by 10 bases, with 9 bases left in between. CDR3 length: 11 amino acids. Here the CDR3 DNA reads TGTGCCAGCAGTATCACCAGGGAGCAGTTCTTC. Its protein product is CASSITREQFF.

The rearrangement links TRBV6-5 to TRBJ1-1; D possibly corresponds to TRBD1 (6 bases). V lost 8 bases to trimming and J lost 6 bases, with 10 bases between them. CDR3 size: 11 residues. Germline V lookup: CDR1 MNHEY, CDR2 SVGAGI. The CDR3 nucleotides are TGTGCCAGCGGACAGAGGGCTGAAGCTTTCTTT. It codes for CASGQRAEAFF.

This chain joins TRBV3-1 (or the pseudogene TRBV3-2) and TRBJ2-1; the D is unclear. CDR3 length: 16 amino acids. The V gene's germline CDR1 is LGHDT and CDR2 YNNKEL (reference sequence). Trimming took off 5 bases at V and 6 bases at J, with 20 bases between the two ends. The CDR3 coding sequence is TGTGCCAGCAGCAACGATAGACGGCCTAACCTCAATGAGCAGTTCTTC. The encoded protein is CASSNDRRPNLNEQFF.

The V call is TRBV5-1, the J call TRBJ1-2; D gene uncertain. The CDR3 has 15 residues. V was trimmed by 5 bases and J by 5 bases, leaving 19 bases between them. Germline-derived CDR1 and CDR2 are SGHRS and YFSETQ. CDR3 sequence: CASRPAEPPNYGYTF. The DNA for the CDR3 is TGCGCCAGCAGGCCAGCAGAGCCTCCGAATTATGGCTACACCTTC.

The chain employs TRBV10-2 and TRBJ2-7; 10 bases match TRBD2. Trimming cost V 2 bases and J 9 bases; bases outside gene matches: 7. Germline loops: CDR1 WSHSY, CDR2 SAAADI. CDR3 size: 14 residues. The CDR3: CASSETSGEWGQYV. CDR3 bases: TGCGCCAGCAGTGAGACTAGCGGGGAATGGGGGCAGTACGTC.

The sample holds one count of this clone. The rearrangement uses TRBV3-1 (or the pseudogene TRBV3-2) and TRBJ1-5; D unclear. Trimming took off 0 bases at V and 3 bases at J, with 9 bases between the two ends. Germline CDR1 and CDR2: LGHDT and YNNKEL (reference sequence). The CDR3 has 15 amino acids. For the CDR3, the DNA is TGTGCCAGCAGCCAAGAGGGTAGGGACAATCAGCCCCAGCATTTT. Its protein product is CASSQEGRDNQPQHF.

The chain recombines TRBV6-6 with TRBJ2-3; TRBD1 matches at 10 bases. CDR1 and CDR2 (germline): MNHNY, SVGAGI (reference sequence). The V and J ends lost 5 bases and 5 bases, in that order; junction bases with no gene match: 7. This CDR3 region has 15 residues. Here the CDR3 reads CASSVTGGGGDTQYF. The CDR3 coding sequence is TGTGCCAGCAGTGTGACAGGGGGCGGAGGAGATACGCAGTATTTT.

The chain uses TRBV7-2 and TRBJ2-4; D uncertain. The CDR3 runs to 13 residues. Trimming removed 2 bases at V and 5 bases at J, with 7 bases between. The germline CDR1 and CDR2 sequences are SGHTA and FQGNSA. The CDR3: CASSLTGQNIQYF. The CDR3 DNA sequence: TGTGCCAGCAGCTTAACGGGCCAAAACATTCAGTACTTC.

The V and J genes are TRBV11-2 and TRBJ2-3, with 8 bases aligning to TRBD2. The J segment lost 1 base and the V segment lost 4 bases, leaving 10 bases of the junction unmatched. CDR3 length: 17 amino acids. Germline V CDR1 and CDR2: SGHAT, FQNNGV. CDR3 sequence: CASSSNLPTSGTDTQYF. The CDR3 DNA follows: TGTGCCAGCAGCTCCAATCTCCCGACTAGCGGCACAGATACGCAGTATTTT.

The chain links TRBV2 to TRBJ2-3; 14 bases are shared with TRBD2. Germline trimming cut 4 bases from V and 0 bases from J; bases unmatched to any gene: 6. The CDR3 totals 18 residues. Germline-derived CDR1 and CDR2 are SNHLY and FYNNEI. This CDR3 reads CASSAGTSGGLSTDTQYF. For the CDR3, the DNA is TGTGCCAGCAGTGCCGGGACTAGCGGGGGCTTAAGCACAGATACGCAGTATTTT.

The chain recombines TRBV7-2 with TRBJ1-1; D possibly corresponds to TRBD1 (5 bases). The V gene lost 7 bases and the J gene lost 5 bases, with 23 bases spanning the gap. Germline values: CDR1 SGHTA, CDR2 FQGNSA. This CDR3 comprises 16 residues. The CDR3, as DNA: TGTGCCAGCACCCCCCGGGGCCGTAATCACGAAACTGAAGCTTTCTTT. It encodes CASTPRGRNHETEAFF.

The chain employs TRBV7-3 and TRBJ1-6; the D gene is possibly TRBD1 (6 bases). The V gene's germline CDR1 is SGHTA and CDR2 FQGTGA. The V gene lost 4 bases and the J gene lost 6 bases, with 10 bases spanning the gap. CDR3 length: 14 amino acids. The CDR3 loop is CASSSYRVNSPLHF. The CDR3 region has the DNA TGTGCCAGCAGCTCATACAGGGTTAATTCACCCCTCCACTTT.